This T cell receptor (beta chain) was observed in a study of blood T cell repertoires in COVID-19. Looking at the study overall: T cells, B-cell-depleted T cells, or PBMCs supplied cDNA or gDNA.

Authors' data handling: Amplifying reference gene primers gave estimates of nucleated cell counts. The assay was immunoSEQ multiplex PCR, and TCRdb's table has in-frame clones only and misses some. V and J calls and clone size are those listed in that table; D and trimming were worked out from the DNA. Seen here are around 320,000 clones, around nine tenths observed once, and the top ten hold about 4.2%. This CDR3 is 14 amino acids long. Germline CDR1 is SGHRS and CDR2 is YFSETQ. Trimming shortened V by 4 bases and J by 6 bases, and 11 bases separated the two germline ends. The age range of participants was about 18 to 95 years, with residence in under 30 US areas. Each exposed participant met a COVID-19 case in the 2 weeks preceding study entry. This clone turned up a few times.

The sample comprised PBMCs or T cells enriched from blood (not recorded which). The sequence was collected from a woman younger than 45 who had been exposed to COVID-19. V gene TRBV5-1 combines with J gene TRBJ1-6; D is uncertain. In DNA form, the CDR3 reads TGCGCCAGCAGCCTGGGGTCGGGTAATTCACCCCTCCACTTT. Translating gives CASSLGSGNSPLHF.